This TCR beta chain is drawn from a study of blood T cell repertoires in COVID-19 (dated by TCRdb to 2018 to 2021). Regarding the complete study: Collaborator samples came from the United States, Italy and Spain and covered acute and convalescent phases of COVID-19. The material from the prospective study consisted of cDNA or gDNA derived from T cells, B-cell-depleted T cells, or PBMCs. Subjects who had been exposed to COVID-19, were actively infected with it, or had recovered from it provided the deeply sampled blood TCRbeta repertoires that made up the dataset. The repertoires were released in a freely available public database intended as a resource for research on the immune response to SARS-CoV-2. The samples were drawn from the first 160 participants of the ongoing ImmuneRACE study and from 1,254 subjects provided by 6 global collaborators. A de-identified subject ID, COVID-19 status, age in years and sex were almost always included in the sample metadata. Where available, HLA class I and class II types were taken from metadata supplied by the sample provider and were not determined by assay-based typing. What the authors observed across the whole study: Clinical and demographic metadata were provided uncurated, with the amount varying by source and participant.

The collaborating institutions used their own protocols to collect whole blood in K2EDTA tubes. For TCRbeta analysis, collaborator samples were shipped as frozen whole blood, as isolated PBMCs, or as DNA extracted from either sample type. On this clone: The antigen this receptor binds is unknown. Within one base of it there is no much larger clone, and no base qualities were kept.

TCRbeta CDR3 regions were amplified from genomic DNA by means of the immunoSEQ Assay, a bias-controlled multiplex PCR. For the original study's pipeline: Nucleated cell counts per sample were estimated from amplification of reference gene primers within the assay. To quantify the absolute abundance of each unique TCRbeta CDR3 rearrangement, sequence reads were collapsed and filtered. For each sample, productive Simpson clonality was calculated as the square root of Simpson's diversity index across productive rearrangements. Sourced from immuneACCESS, this table was stored by TCRdb with only in-frame sequences that have V and J called. A share of the clones is absent; for the studies checked, an unresolved V gene accounts for under half, and the remainder has no known explanation. The V and J calls and the clone size are those of that table, but D and trimming were determined from the DNA. The sample contains 61,000 or so clones, just over 85% of them found a single time. About a fifth of the sample is taken by the ten largest.

The V end gives up 3 bases and the J end 7 bases, leaving 5 bases in the junction not matched to a gene. There are 15 amino acids in the CDR3, from cysteine to phenylalanine inclusive. Only the CDR3 region is kept as DNA, spanning 45 bases read in frame from base 1. According to the germline V gene (reference sequence), CDR1 reads GTSNPN and CDR2 reads SVGIG. This sequence originates from an elderly woman with active COVID-19. The chain was built from TRBV30 and TRBJ2-1; 14 middle bases align to TRBD2. The sequencing sample was made of peripheral blood. The sequenced DNA is TGTGCCTGGAGCCCTCGGACTAGCGGGGGGAATGAGCAGTTCTTC. The encoded protein is CAWSPRTSGGNEQFF.